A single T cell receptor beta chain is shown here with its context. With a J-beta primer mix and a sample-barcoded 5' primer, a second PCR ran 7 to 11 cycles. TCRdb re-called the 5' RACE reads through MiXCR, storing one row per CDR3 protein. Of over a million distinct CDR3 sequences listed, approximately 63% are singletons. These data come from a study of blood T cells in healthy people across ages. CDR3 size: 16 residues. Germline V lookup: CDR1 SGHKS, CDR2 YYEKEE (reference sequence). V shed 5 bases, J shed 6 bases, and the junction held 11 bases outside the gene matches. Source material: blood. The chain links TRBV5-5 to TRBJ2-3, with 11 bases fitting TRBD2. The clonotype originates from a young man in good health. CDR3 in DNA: TGTGCCAGCAGTCTGCGCGGGACTAGCGGTTCGGATACGCAGTATTTT. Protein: CASSLRGTSGSDTQYF.